The 8 T cell receptor beta chains below come from one sample, sequenced in a study of CD8+ T cells in alopecia areata. Sequencing used cDNA as its template, made by extracting RNA and reverse transcribing it. Sequencing was performed with immunoSEQ multiplex PCR; in TCRdb, only in-frame clones are kept and a portion is missing. The sample has 150,000 or so clones; roughly 66% are singletons. The sample here was CD8+ T cells sorted from blood, taken at week 0. The source of these receptors is a human donor with alopecia areata.

This rearrangement joins TRBV5-1 to TRBJ2-5, with 11 positions matching TRBD2. The V and J ends lost 1 base and 1 base, in that order; junction bases with no gene match: 6. There are 17 residues in the CDR3. Germline V gene sequence: CDR1 SGHRS, CDR2 YFSETQ. CDR3 amino acids: CASSLRLAGLFQETQYF. CDR3 nucleotide sequence: TGCGCCAGCAGCTTGAGACTAGCGGGGCTTTTCCAAGAGACCCAGTACTTC. The variable domain in full, with the rest retrieved from reference TRBV5-1 and TRBJ2-5, is KAGVTQTPRYLIKTRGQQVTLSCSPISGHRSVSWYQQTPGQGLQFLFEYFSETQRNKGNFPGRFSGRQFSNSRSEMNVSTLELGDSALYLCASSLRLAGLFQETQYFGPGTRLLVL.

The V call is TRBV4-1, the J call TRBJ2-7, with 12 bases lining up with TRBD2. Trimming cost V 1 base and J 3 bases; bases outside gene matches: 4. CDR1 and CDR2 from the germline V gene are MGHRA and YSYEKL. This CDR3 is 16 amino acids long. CDR3 sequence (DNA): TGCGCCAGCAGCCAAGCTCCGGGACTAGCGGGCTACGAGCAGTACTTC. Protein product: CASSQAPGLAGYEQYF.

This chain joins TRBV11-2 and TRBJ1-1, with 7 bases matching TRBD1. The V gene end was trimmed by 6 bases and the J gene end by 1 base; junction bases not matched to a gene: 8. The CDR3 totals 15 residues. Germline V gene sequence: CDR1 SGHAT, CDR2 FQNNGV. As DNA, the CDR3 is TGTGCCAGCAGTTCCGGGCAGGGGGAGAACACTGAAGCTTTCTTT. As protein: CASSSGQGENTEAFF.

This clone was detected a few times. The germline gene is not matched at one end of the junction; a read error may be the cause. The chain links TRBV2 to TRBJ1-2; a possible D gene is TRBD1 (6 bases). The CDR3 contains 10 residues. Germline V gene sequence: CDR1 SNHLY, CDR2 FYNNEI. CDR3 coding DNA: TGTGCCAGCCGCGGACAGCCGGCGTTGTTC. Amino acids: CASRGQPALF.

The J gene is TRBJ1-2, the V gene TRBV25-1; 9 nucleotides match TRBD1. The CDR3 covers 14 residues. Germline V CDR1 and CDR2: MGHDK, SYGVNS. Trimming cost V 2 bases and J 4 bases; bases outside gene matches: 2. As DNA, the CDR3 is TGTGCCAGCAGTGAAGGGACAGGGCTCTATGGCTACACCTTC. Translation: CASSEGTGLYGYTF.

The chain combines TRBV5-1 with TRBJ2-2; weak D call: TRBD2 (5 bases). The V gene lost 3 bases and the J gene lost 5 bases, with 17 bases spanning the gap. CDR3 length: 16 residues. Germline loops: CDR1 SGHRS, CDR2 YFSETQ. Here the CDR3 reads CASSWVSQSGTGELFF. The CDR3 DNA reads as TGCGCCAGCAGCTGGGTTTCCCAATCGGGGACCGGGGAGCTGTTTTTT.

The chain carries TRBV5-4 and TRBJ1-1, with 7 bases that match TRBD1. The ends lost 0 bases at V and 3 bases at J; junction bases unmatched: 5. CDR3 length equals 15 residues. The germline V gene has CDR1 SGHNT and CDR2 YYREEE (reference sequence). CDR3 nucleotide sequence: TGTGCCAGCAGCTTGGTGAGGGGGCAGGACACTGAAGCTTTCTTT. Translated: CASSLVRGQDTEAFF.

The chain has TRBV5-1 and TRBJ2-7, with 7 bases lining up with TRBD1. Germline CDR1 is SGHRS and CDR2 is YFSETQ. Trimming removed 6 bases from V and 5 bases from J; junction bases left unmatched: 2. The CDR3 is 11 residues long. The CDR3: CASKGADEQYF. DNA for the CDR3: TGCGCCAGCAAGGGGGCCGACGAGCAGTACTTC. The whole variable domain, filled in from reference TRBV5-1 and TRBJ2-7, reads KAGVTQTPRYLIKTRGQQVTLSCSPISGHRSVSWYQQTPGQGLQFLFEYFSETQRNKGNFPGRFSGRQFSNSRSEMNVSTLELGDSALYLCASKGADEQYFGPGTRLTVT.